Listed below are T cell receptor beta chains from one sample, sequenced in a study of T cells in Graves' hyperthyroidism and ophthalmopathy. TCRdb analysed the multiplex PCR reads with MiXCR anew, one entry per CDR3 protein. The sample has about 560,000 distinct CDR3 sequences; 15% to 20% are singletons. Sample: blood. The origin of the receptors is a woman between 18 and 29 years old with Graves' hyperthyroidism. CDR3s include the opening cysteine and the closing phenylalanine or tryptophan. A D gene is named only where the DNA matches it firmly. Expanded clones are given a class, and other clones once, few, many or no size at all.

CASSSSRGALEQYF TGTGCCAGCAGCTCCTCCCGGGGGGCGCTCGAGCAGTACTTC few . TRBJ2-7 TRBV3-1
CSVGGRGFEAFF TGCAGCGTTGGTGGCAGGGGGTTTGAAGCTTTCTTT many TRBD1 TRBJ1-1 TRBV29-1
CASSYGGLYQETQYF TGTGCCAGCAGCTACGGGGGGCTGTACCAAGAGACCCAGTACTTC few . TRBJ2-5 TRBV7-9
CASSLRGQGDGYTF TGTGCCAGCAGCTTAAGAGGACAGGGGGATGGCTACACCTTC . TRBD1 TRBJ1-2 TRBV7-2
CASSLTGPWGTNEKLFF TGTGCCAGCAGCTTGACAGGGCCCTGGGGGACTAATGAAAAACTGTTTTTT . TRBD1 TRBJ1-4 TRBV11-2
CASSPGSSGANVLTF TGTGCCAGCAGTCCCGGATCCTCTGGGGCCAACGTCCTGACTTTC few . TRBJ2-6 TRBV6-4
CASSEAGALADTQYF TGTGCCAGCAGTGAAGCGGGGGCCTTGGCAGATACGCAGTATTTT . . TRBJ2-3 TRBV6-1
CASSLSKLEQFF TGCGCCAGCAGCCTATCCAAACTAGAGCAGTTCTTC few . TRBJ2-1 TRBV5-1
CASGNEDTQYF TGTGCTAGTGGCAATGAGGATACGCAGTATTTT . . TRBJ2-3 TRBV12-5
CASSPRETYAYEQYF TGTGCCAGCTCACCAAGGGAGACCTACGCCTACGAGCAGTACTTC few . TRBJ2-7 TRBV18
CASSLGVSGRETQYF TGTGCCAGCAGCTTAGGGGTTAGCGGGAGGGAGACCCAGTACTTC few TRBD2 TRBJ2-5 TRBV11-2
CASSARGAGSYEQYF TGTGCCAGCAGCGCTAGAGGGGCAGGATCCTACGAGCAGTACTTC many . TRBJ2-7 TRBV9
CASGTFEDTQYF TGTGCCAGTGGGACATTTGAAGATACGCAGTATTTT . . TRBJ2-3 TRBV19
CASSRDYIYEQYF TGTGCCAGCAGCCGGGACTACATCTACGAGCAGTACTTC few TRBD2 TRBJ2-7 TRBV7-2
CAARDAGREKLFF TGTGCCGCCCGGGACGCAGGACGTGAAAAACTGTTTTTT . . TRBJ1-4 TRBV10-2
CASSQDLGPGETQYF TGTGCCAGCAGCCAAGATTTGGGGCCGGGTGAGACCCAGTACTTC few . TRBJ2-5 TRBV3-1
CASSPSGGVLDEQFF TGTGCCAGCAGCCCTAGCGGGGGGGTCTTAGATGAGCAGTTCTTC . TRBD2 TRBJ2-1 TRBV7-3
CAWMPSPGQGYNEQFF TGTGCCTGGATGCCGTCCCCGGGGCAGGGCTACAATGAGCAGTTCTTC . . TRBJ2-1 TRBV30
CSARDFRQATNTGELFF TGCAGTGCTAGAGATTTTCGGCAGGCGACGAACACCGGGGAGCTGTTTTTT few . TRBJ2-2 TRBV20-1
CASSLTGAAEQFF TGTGCCAGCAGTTTAACAGGGGCGGCTGAGCAGTTCTTC many TRBD1 TRBJ2-1 TRBV28
CASSLLGWSSYEQYF TGTGCCAGCAGCCTGCTCGGGTGGAGCTCCTACGAGCAGTACTTC . . TRBJ2-7 TRBV9
CASSRDRGTGELFF TGCGCCAGCAGCCGGGACAGAGGGACCGGGGAGCTGTTTTTT many TRBD1 TRBJ2-2 TRBV5-1
CAIQIRDSSGNTIYF TGTGCCATCCAAATACGGGATAGCTCTGGAAACACCATATATTTT once . TRBJ1-3 TRBV2
CSARVTGTDYEQYF TGCAGTGCTAGAGTAACCGGGACTGACTACGAGCAGTACTTC many . TRBJ2-7 TRBV20-1
CASRQPTTSGGRVEQYF TGTGCCAGCAGGCAACCTACAACTAGCGGGGGTCGTGTCGAGCAGTACTTC many TRBD2 TRBJ2-7 TRBV6-1
CSAIDRVNGYTF TGCAGTGCTATCGACAGGGTCAATGGCTACACCTTC many TRBD1 TRBJ1-2 TRBV20-1
CASSLDGSGGAYQFF TGTGCCAGCAGTCTAGACGGTAGCGGGGGGGCCTATCAGTTCTTC . TRBD2 TRBJ2-1 TRBV9
CASSPHPGSSYEQYF TGTGCCAGCAGCCCACACCCCGGGAGCTCCTACGAGCAGTACTTC . . TRBJ2-7 TRBV3-1
CASRGTVNTEAFF TGCGCCAGCAGGGGGACAGTAAACACTGAAGCTTTCTTT many TRBD1 TRBJ1-1 TRBV10-2